These 8 T cell receptor beta chains were all obtained from the same sample, sequenced in a study of T cell responses to AZD1222 COVID-19 vaccine. Assay: immunoSEQ multiplex PCR; the TCRdb copy retains only in-frame clones and omits some. The table lists some 120,000 clones, roughly 90% of them singletons. The sequences come from peripheral blood, collected on day 0 of AZD1222 vaccination. Every receptor here comes from an adult in good health.

This clone was picked up one time. The chain links TRBV5-6 to TRBJ2-5; a possible D gene is TRBD2 (6 bases). V lost 2 bases to trimming and J lost 5 bases, with 13 bases between them. Germline values: CDR1 SGHDT, CDR2 YYEEEE. The CDR3 totals 14 residues. For the CDR3, the DNA is TGTGCCAGCAGCTTTTTGGGCGGGGATGAGACCCAGTACTTC. Residues: CASSFLGGDETQYF.

The V call is TRBV5-4, the J call TRBJ1-2; possible D gene TRBD1, 6 bases. Germline CDR1 is SGHNT and CDR2 is YYREEE (reference sequence). CDR3 length equals 13 residues. Trimming took 5 bases from V and 6 from J, leaving 14 bases between them. CDR3 coding DNA: TGTGCCAGCAGGCTGAGGGGGTTAGATGGCTACACCTTC. Its protein product is CASRLRGLDGYTF.

This chain's CDR3 is CATSRGDRQYEQYF. Written as DNA, the CDR3 is TGTGCCACCAGCAGAGGCGACAGGCAGTACGAGCAGTACTTC. J is TRBJ2-7 and V is TRBV15, with a tentative D call TRBD1 (6 bases). This CDR3 contains 14 residues. Germline V CDR1 and CDR2: LNHNV, YYDKDF (reference sequence). V lost 1 base and J 4 bases, leaving 11 bases between the germline ends.

This clone has at least ten counts. The rearrangement uses TRBV6-4 and TRBJ1-2, with D possibly being TRBD1 (5 bases). This CDR3 comprises 13 residues. The germline V gene has CDR1 MRHNA and CDR2 SNTAGT. The V end lost 3 bases, the J end lost 4 bases, and 9 bases lay between the germline ends. CDR3 DNA sequence: TGTGCCAGCAGTGAGGGGGAGGGCTATGGCTACACCTTC. It codes for CASSEGEGYGYTF.

V and J are TRBV7-8 and TRBJ1-3; 7 positions agree with TRBD1. Looked up from germline, CDR1 is SGHVS and CDR2 is FQNEAQ. The ends lost 5 bases at V and 0 bases at J; junction bases unmatched: 10. The CDR3 contains 17 residues. The CDR3, as DNA: TGTGCCAGCAGCCTAATTCCCAGGGGGTTCTCTGGAAACACCATATATTTT. Its protein product is CASSLIPRGFSGNTIYF.

The chain carries TRBV2 and TRBJ1-4; D gene ambiguous. The V and J ends lost 8 bases and 7 bases respectively, with 8 bases between them. The CDR3 has 11 residues. CDR1 and CDR2 from the germline V gene are SNHLY and FYNNEI. The CDR3 protein is CASGVGEKLFF. The CDR3 DNA is TGTGCCAGCGGGGTGGGTGAAAAACTGTTTTTT.

Here the CDR3 DNA reads TGCGCCAGCAGCCTGTCCGAGTGGACTGAAGCTTTCTTT. It yields the protein CASSLSEWTEAFF. The chain has TRBV4-1 and TRBJ1-1; no reliable D call. The ends were cut back, 4 bases at V and 5 bases at J, with 11 bases in the middle. There are 13 residues in the CDR3. CDR1 and CDR2 from the germline V gene are MGHRA and YSYEKL.

This clone was picked up one time. The chain uses TRBV4-1 and TRBJ1-1; tentative D call: TRBD1 (6 bases). Looked up from germline, CDR1 is MGHRA and CDR2 is YSYEKL. The V and J ends lost 4 bases and 11 bases respectively, with 23 bases between them. This CDR3 comprises 15 residues. The CDR3 is CASSPRGNSPGFAFF. The CDR3 region has the DNA TGCGCCAGCAGCCCAAGGGGGAATTCTCCAGGGTTTGCTTTCTTT.